The sample holds many counts of the clone carrying this TCR beta chain. Its antigen is not identified. The entry originates in a study of metastatic and nonmetastatic thyroid tumors. On the study more broadly: For malignant and benign thyroid patients, tumor or nodule tissue and blood were the sources whose repertoires were compared.

V lost 6 bases, J lost 0 bases, and 4 bases stayed unmatched. CDR3 length equals 15 residues. Patients underwent thyroid surgery, and none had received any treatment before it. TCRdb reanalyzed the PCR reads with MiXCR. The sample records around 53,000 clones, about 15% being singletons. Whole-study findings and limits: Malignant thyroid tumors reportedly exceeded benign nodules significantly in TCR beta diversity, with the difference appearing in blood and tumor.

The sequenced material came from blood. This rearrangement joins TRBV12-3 or TRBV12-4 to TRBJ2-5; TRBD1 agrees at 10 bases. This sequence was found in a female donor with papillary thyroid cancer or a benign thyroid nodule (not recorded which). Some clones in this sample may be carry-over from other donors' samples. CDR3 in DNA: TGTGCCAGCAGCACCGGGACAGGGGACCAAGAGACCCAGTACTTC. Its translation is CASSTGTGDQETQYF.